These 9 T cell receptor beta chains came from one sample sequenced in a study of T cells in Graves' hyperthyroidism and ophthalmopathy (dated 2019 in TCRdb). The library was built by means of multiplex PCR. Sequencer: Illumina HiSeq 2000. The TCR beta CDR3 regions were amplified from the RNA transcripts. The first round of RT-PCR for the TCR CDR3 was performed with the HTBI primer set and the Qiagen OneStep RT-PCR kit. The raw public reads went through TCRdb reprocessing: fastp at Q25, MiXCR clone calling, in-frame beta chains kept. Every distinct CDR3 protein forms one entry, paired with its most common genes and DNA. The sample table records some 490,000 distinct CDR3 sequences; roughly 22% of these occur just once. The ten largest clonotypes hold around 47% of the sample. Sequencing input: blood. All receptors come from a woman between 70 and 85 years old with Graves' ophthalmopathy.

The V gene is TRBV29-1, the J gene TRBJ2-7; TRBD2 aligns across 9 bases. Losses at the gene ends were 7 bases for V and 7 bases for J; bases not matched to a gene: 8. CDR1 and CDR2 from the germline V gene are SQVTM and ANQGSEA. This CDR3 region has 12 residues. CDR3 coding DNA: TGCAGCGCCCAGGGTAGCGGGAGAGAGCAGTACTTC. Protein: CSAQGSGREQYF.

This clonotype was seen ten or more times. The rearrangement joins TRBV2 to TRBJ1-5, with D perhaps TRBD1 (5 bases). This CDR3 contains 13 residues. The V and J ends lost 8 bases and 7 bases respectively, with 15 bases between them. The V gene's germline CDR1 is SNHLY and CDR2 FYNNEI. CDR3 amino acids: CASRIQAVQPQHF. The CDR3 DNA reads TGTGCCAGCCGCATACAGGCCGTACAGCCCCAGCATTTT.

This clonotype has a handful of counts. In DNA, the CDR3 is TGCAGTGCTAGAGAGGACTGGGCCCCACAGAACAATGAGCAGTTCTTC. This sequence encodes CSAREDWAPQNNEQFF. The gene calls are TRBV20-1 and TRBJ2-1, with D perhaps TRBD2 (5 bases). Germline lookup yields CDR1 DFQATT and CDR2 SNEGSKA (reference sequence). V was trimmed by 0 bases and J by 5 bases, leaving 17 bases between them. The CDR3 has 16 residues.

This clonotype was observed many times. The chain combines TRBV28 with TRBJ1-1; D is possibly TRBD1 (5 bases). The CDR3 contains 15 residues. CDR1 and CDR2 from the germline V gene are MDHEN and SYDVKM. V dropped 6 bases and J dropped 6 bases, with 20 bases sitting between them. CDR3 sequence (DNA): TGTGCCAGCAGATTAACAAGGGGTCACGTCGCTGAAGCTTTCTTT. Protein: CASRLTRGHVAEAFF.

The chain recombines TRBV12-5 with TRBJ2-5; tentative D call: TRBD2 (6 bases). The CDR3 sequence is 14 residues long. V lost 7 bases and J 3 bases, leaving 15 bases between the germline ends. Germline-derived CDR1 and CDR2 are LGHNT and FRNRAP. The CDR3 reads CASDLREPKETQYF. The CDR3 DNA is TGTGCTAGTGACCTCCGGGAGCCCAAAGAGACCCAGTACTTC. Complete variable domain (other parts from reference TRBV12-5 and TRBJ2-5): DARVTQTPRHKVTEMGQEVTMRCQPILGHNTVFWYRQTMMQGLELLAYFRNRAPLDDSGMPKDRFSAEMPDATLATLKIQPSEPRDSAVYFCASDLREPKETQYFGPGTRLLVL.

This clonotype was seen repeatedly, ten times or more. The chain combines TRBV11-2 with TRBJ2-5, with D tentatively TRBD2 (5 bases). The CDR3 loop spans 15 amino acids. Germline loops: CDR1 SGHAT, CDR2 FQNNGV. Trimming pared 2 bases from V and 10 bases from J, leaving 20 bases between. The CDR3: CASSLSEGPRGGQYF. Here the CDR3 DNA reads TGTGCCAGCAGCTTATCTGAGGGCCCCCGGGGTGGCCAGTACTTC.

This rearrangement joins TRBV11-2 to TRBJ2-1; 8 bases align to TRBD2. Losses at the gene ends were 5 bases for V and 0 bases for J; bases not matched to a gene: 15. The CDR3 spans 19 residues. Germline-derived CDR1 and CDR2 are SGHAT and FQNNGV. CDR3 protein: CASSPVRSGRFGSYNEQFF. In nucleotides, the CDR3 is TGTGCCAGCAGCCCCGTTCGCAGCGGGAGATTTGGCTCCTACAATGAGCAGTTCTTC.

A few counts support this clonotype. This chain uses TRBV10-3 with TRBJ2-7; tentative D call: TRBD2 (5 bases). V lost 6 bases and J 3 bases, leaving 9 bases between the germline ends. CDR1 is ENHRY and CDR2 is SYGVKD in the germline V gene. The CDR3 spans 12 residues. The DNA of the CDR3 is TGTGCCATCAGCGGTGGGAGCTACGAGCAGTACTTC. This gives the protein CAISGGSYEQYF.

V gene TRBV20-1 combines with J gene TRBJ2-1; D remains ambiguous. The CDR3 contains 12 residues. Germline V lookup: CDR1 DFQATT, CDR2 SNEGSKA (reference sequence). V lost 5 bases, J lost 12 bases, and 17 bases lay in between. The CDR3 nucleotides are TGCAGTGCTGCACCTGACTTGTTTGGGCAGTTCTTC. This translates into CSAAPDLFGQFF.